These 6 T cell receptor beta chains were sequenced from one sample in a study of beta chain features in type 1 diabetes. All of the isolated RNA was reverse transcribed, so expressed TCRB transcripts were sequenced. Measured with immunoSEQ multiplex PCR; TCRdb has only the in-frame clones, and not every one. The repertoire holds approximately 37,000 clones, with 55% to 70% as singletons. The sample comprised Tregs from blood. These receptors all stem from a woman in her 30s in good health.

CDR3: CASSRRGPTSNYEQYF. The CDR3 coding sequence is TGTGCCAGCTCTCGCAGGGGACCCACATCGAACTACGAGCAGTACTTC. This sequence joins TRBV18 and TRBJ2-7; TRBD1 might be the D (6 bases). The CDR3 runs to 16 residues. The germline V gene has CDR1 KGHSH and CDR2 LQKENI. Trimming took 6 bases from V and 3 from J, leaving 21 bases between them.

This clone was seen a few times. V is TRBV7-2 and J is TRBJ2-7; the match to TRBD2 covers 7 bases. CDR1 is SGHTA, CDR2 FQGNSA, per germline. After removal of 2 bases from V and 4 bases from J, the junction contained 17 bases not matched to a gene. CDR3 length: 18 amino acids. The CDR3 spells CASSLNALLGEGRYEQYF. The CDR3 coding sequence is TGTGCCAGCAGCTTAAACGCACTGTTGGGGGAGGGAAGATACGAGCAGTACTTC.

The rearrangement uses TRBV5-1 and TRBJ2-5; possibly TRBD2 for D (5 bases). The J call may not be correct, given that the DNA end is closer to TRBJ2-7. This CDR3 is built from 15 residues. Germline values: CDR1 SGHRS, CDR2 YFSETQ. This chain's CDR3 is CASSPLLDLSYEQYF. For the CDR3, the DNA is TGCGCCAGCAGCCCGTTACTAGATCTCTCCTACGAGCAGTACTTC.

V usage is TRBV14 and J usage is TRBJ1-1, with 7 nucleotides matching TRBD1. CDR3 length: 15 amino acids. The germline CDR1 and CDR2 sequences are SGHDN and FVKESK. V dropped 0 bases and J dropped 1; count of bases not matched to a gene: 2. Here the CDR3 DNA reads TGTGCCAGCAGCCAAGAGTACAGGGGGAACACTGAAGCTTTCTTT. Its protein is CASSQEYRGNTEAFF.

The CDR3 nucleotides are TGTGCCAGCAGCTTGGGACTAGCGGGAGCGGGAGATACGCAGTATTTT. It yields the protein CASSLGLAGAGDTQYF. The rearrangement links TRBV7-3 to TRBJ2-3, with 14 nucleotides matching TRBD2. The ends lost 3 bases at V and 5 bases at J; junction bases unmatched: 4. The CDR3 is made up of 16 amino acids. CDR1 is SGHTA and CDR2 is FQGTGA in the germline V gene.

This clone was recorded once. The chain couples TRBV5-1 to TRBJ2-5, with 7 bases that match TRBD1. With the DNA end fitting TRBJ2-7 better, the J assignment may be wrong. The CDR3 has 15 amino acids. Germline CDR1 and CDR2: SGHRS and YFSETQ. DNA for the CDR3: TGCGCCAGCAGCTCACGACAGGGTGGAACCTACGAGCAGTACTTC. Its translation is CASSSRQGGTYEQYF.